These 30 T cell receptor beta chains share one sample of origin, sequenced in a study of blood T cell repertoires in COVID-19. Produced via immunoSEQ multiplex PCR; TCRdb's table is partial and in-frame only. This table holds 75,000 to 95,000 clones, 75% to 90% found once. The specimen sequenced was peripheral blood. These receptors all stem from a man aged 45-65 years with active COVID-19.

This chain uses TRBV5-4 with TRBJ2-5; 8 positions match TRBD2. The CDR3 is made up of 15 amino acids. CDR1 is SGHNT, CDR2 YYREEE, per germline (reference sequence). The V segment lost 0 bases and the J segment 2 bases; nucleotides outside the gene matches: 3. The chain's CDR3 is CASSLAPGGQETQYF. The CDR3 nucleotides read TGTGCCAGCAGCTTGGCCCCGGGGGGGCAAGAGACCCAGTACTTC.

This clone was detected only a few times. V and J are TRBV27 and TRBJ1-5; 8 bases are shared with TRBD1. The CDR3 sequence is 16 residues long. V lost 5 bases, J lost 7 bases, and 13 bases stayed unmatched. Germline V CDR1 and CDR2: MNHEY, SMNVEV (reference sequence). The CDR3 nucleotides are TGTGCCAGCAGTCCGACTTGGGCCAGGGGGCGGCAGCCCCAGCATTTT. Translated, it gives CASSPTWARGRQPQHF.

This chain connects TRBV7-2 to TRBJ2-6; D unresolved. This CDR3 has 15 residues. V dropped 0 bases and J dropped 4 bases, with 7 bases sitting between them. The germline CDR1 and CDR2 sequences are SGHTA and FQGNSA. In nucleotides, the CDR3 is TGTGCCAGCAGCTTAGCGGGCGCCGGGGCCAACGTCCTGACTTTC. Translation gives CASSLAGAGANVLTF.

V and J are TRBV28 and TRBJ2-7, with 10 bases lining up with TRBD1. This CDR3 spans 17 amino acids. Germline V CDR1 and CDR2: MDHEN, SYDVKM. V lost 4 bases and J lost 9; bases outside the gene matches: 18. The CDR3 sequence is CASSSPTRDRGMYRQYF. CDR3 nucleotides: TGTGCCAGCAGTTCCCCGACCCGGGACAGGGGAATGTATAGGCAGTACTTC.

CDR3 bases: TGTGCCACCAGCAGAGATCGAATCGGGTCGGGGGGCGGGAACCCCTACGAGCAGTACTTC. It translates to CATSRDRIGSGGGNPYEQYF. This chain uses TRBV15 with TRBJ2-7, with D possibly being TRBD2 (7 bases). This CDR3 comprises 20 residues. In germline, CDR1 is LNHNV, CDR2 YYDKDF (reference sequence). Trimming stripped 0 bases from V and 2 bases from J, with 26 bases between. Full variable domain (missing parts from reference TRBV15 and TRBJ2-7): DAMVIQNPRYQVTQFGKPVTLSCSQTLNHNVMYWYQQKSSQAPKLLFHYYDKDFNNEADTPDNFQSRRPNTSFCFLDIRSPGLGDTAMYLCATSRDRIGSGGGNPYEQYFGPGTRLTVT.

This clone showed up just once. The chain employs TRBV4-3 and TRBJ2-7; 9 nucleotides line up with TRBD1. Per the germline V gene, CDR1 is LGHNA and CDR2 is YSLEER. V trimming: 0 bases; J trimming: 3 bases; junction bases outside the gene matches: 12. CDR3 length equals 18 residues. CDR3 protein: CASSQDWPLGTGIYEQYF. The DNA for the CDR3 is TGCGCCAGCAGCCAAGATTGGCCCTTAGGGACAGGGATCTACGAGCAGTACTTC.

V and J are TRBV11-2 and TRBJ2-1; a possible D gene is TRBD2 (6 bases). The CDR3 extends over 11 amino acids. Germline-derived CDR1 and CDR2 are SGHAT and FQNNGV. V was cut by 1 base and J by 16 bases, with 11 bases left in between. The DNA for the CDR3 is TGTGCCAGCAGCTTAGGCGGGACCCCCTTCTTC. Its protein product is CASSLGGTPFF. The whole variable domain, filled in from reference TRBV11-2 and TRBJ2-1, reads EAGVAQSPRYKIIEKRQSVAFWCNPISGHATLYWYQQILGQGPKLLIQFQNNGVVDDSQLPKDRFSAERLKGVDSTLKIQPAKLEDSAVYLCASSLGGTPFFGPGTRLTVL.

The V gene is TRBV28, the J gene TRBJ1-4; D is perhaps TRBD1 (6 bases). In germline, CDR1 is MDHEN, CDR2 SYDVKM. The germline V and J ends were trimmed by 6 bases and 6 bases, with 11 bases remaining between them. The CDR3 consists of 13 residues. As DNA, the CDR3 is TGTGCCAGCAGGGGGGGGCGGTATGAAAAACTGTTTTTT. It encodes CASRGGRYEKLFF.

The chain couples TRBV6-5 to TRBJ1-2; D is perhaps TRBD1 (5 bases). Germline assignment: CDR1 MNHEY and CDR2 SVGAGI. The CDR3 has 14 residues. The V gene lost 5 bases and the J gene lost 2 bases, with 12 bases spanning the gap. CDR3 residues: CASSNPGGNYGYTF. The CDR3 DNA sequence: TGTGCCAGCAGTAACCCCGGGGGGAACTATGGCTACACCTTC.

The V and J genes are TRBV16 and TRBJ1-2, with 7 bases identical to TRBD1. Trimming cost V 2 bases and J 8 bases; bases outside gene matches: 11. This CDR3 region has 15 residues. Germline CDR1 and CDR2: KGHSY and FQNENV. CDR3 nucleotide sequence: TGTGCCAGCAGCCAAAGCTCCCAGGGGGTGGGAGGCTACACCTTC. Translation: CASSQSSQGVGGYTF.

The chain carries TRBV27 and TRBJ2-3; 14 positions agree with TRBD2. CDR1 is MNHEY, CDR2 SMNVEV, per germline (reference sequence). This CDR3 is 16 amino acids long. V lost 0 bases and J lost 4; bases outside the gene matches: 0. The DNA for the CDR3 is TGTGCCAGCAGTTTATCGGGACTAGCGGGAGCAGATACGCAGTATTTT. It encodes CASSLSGLAGADTQYF.

This chain joins TRBV24-1 and TRBJ1-1; TRBD1 matches 9 bases. From germline, CDR1 is KGHDR and CDR2 SFDVKD. J lost 12 bases, V lost 4 bases, and 5 bases had no gene match. The CDR3 length is 12 residues. CDR3 nucleotide sequence: TGTGCCACCAGTGACTGGACAGGGGCCCCTTTCTTT. Translating gives CATSDWTGAPFF.

V and J are TRBV28 and TRBJ2-7, with 8 bases aligning to TRBD1. Trimming took 4 bases from V and 2 from J; bases not matched to a gene: 7. This CDR3 spans 15 amino acids. The germline gives CDR1 MDHEN, CDR2 SYDVKM. The DNA of the CDR3 is TGTGCCAGCAGTTCCCCCGGACAGGGACCCTACGAGCAGTACTTC. Amino acids: CASSSPGQGPYEQYF. The full variable domain, completed using reference TRBV28 and TRBJ2-7, is DVKVTQSSRYLVKRTGEKVFLECVQDMDHENMFWYRQDPGLGLRLIYFSYDVKMKEKGDIPEGYSVSREKKERFSLILESASTNQTSMYLCASSSPGQGPYEQYFGPGTRLTVT.

This rearrangement joins TRBV28 to TRBJ1-3, with D uncertain. This CDR3 region has 15 residues. Trimming took 3 bases from V and 0 from J, leaving 9 bases between them. In germline, CDR1 is MDHEN, CDR2 SYDVKM. Here the CDR3 reads CASSFEVNSGNTIYF. CDR3 nucleotide sequence: TGTGCCAGCAGTTTTGAGGTTAACTCTGGAAACACCATATATTTT.

With regard to this clone: Other nucleotide sequences in the sample specify the same CDR3. The chain carries TRBV5-1 and TRBJ2-1, with D possibly matching TRBD2 (6 bases). Deletions cut 4 bases from V and 7 bases from J, with 12 bases between. There are 13 residues in the CDR3. The germline V gene has CDR1 SGHRS and CDR2 YFSETQ. CDR3: CASSPGTSNEQFF. CDR3 in DNA: TGCGCCAGCAGCCCTGGGACTTCAAATGAGCAGTTCTTC. Using reference TRBV5-1 and TRBJ2-1 for the parts outside the CDR3, the full variable domain is KAGVTQTPRYLIKTRGQQVTLSCSPISGHRSVSWYQQTPGQGLQFLFEYFSETQRNKGNFPGRFSGRQFSNSRSEMNVSTLELGDSALYLCASSPGTSNEQFFGPGTRLTVL.

The chain couples TRBV19 to TRBJ2-5; TRBD2 is a possible D gene (5 bases). CDR1 and CDR2 (germline): LNHDA, SQIVND (reference sequence). The CDR3 loop spans 15 amino acids. The V end was cut by 3 bases, the J end by 5 bases, with 16 bases between. The CDR3 coding sequence is TGTGCCAGTAGTATTGGTCTTCTAGCCGGGGAGACCCAGTACTTC. Translated: CASSIGLLAGETQYF.

This clone showed up just once. The chain has TRBV5-4 and TRBJ2-7; a possible D gene is TRBD1 (5 bases). The CDR3 contains 15 residues. Germline CDR1 is SGHNT and CDR2 is YYREEE (reference sequence). The V end was cut by 0 bases, the J end by 3 bases, with 13 bases between. CDR3 region: CASSLAERGNYEQYF. The CDR3 region has the DNA TGTGCCAGCAGCTTGGCCGAAAGGGGCAACTACGAGCAGTACTTC.

The V gene is TRBV20-1, the J gene TRBJ1-5; no definite D call. The CDR3 length is 13 residues. The V gene's germline CDR1 is DFQATT and CDR2 SNEGSKA (reference sequence). Trimming shortened V by 3 bases and J by 6 bases, and 12 bases separated the two germline ends. CDR3 region: CSASVHRGQPQHF. As DNA, the CDR3 is TGCAGTGCTAGTGTGCACCGGGGTCAGCCCCAGCATTTT.

Concerning this clone: The same CDR3 arises from other DNA sequences in this sample as well. The chain uses TRBV19 and TRBJ1-2; 7 bases are a match to TRBD1. V lost 6 bases to trimming and J lost 3 bases; unmatched junction nucleotides: 4. CDR1 LNHDA and CDR2 SQIVND come from the germline V gene (reference sequence). CDR3 length: 13 amino acids. CDR3 nucleotides: TGTGCCAGTAGCCTAACAGGGGACTATGGCTACACCTTC. It codes for CASSLTGDYGYTF.

This rearrangement joins TRBV6-5 to TRBJ2-2; a possible D gene is TRBD2 (7 bases). V gave up 0 bases and J gave up 6 bases, with 14 bases separating them. The V gene's germline CDR1 is MNHEY and CDR2 SVGAGI. The CDR3 sequence is 16 residues long. The CDR3 region is CASSYSTGGRPGELFF. The CDR3, as DNA: TGTGCCAGCAGTTACTCGACAGGCGGGAGACCCGGGGAGCTGTTTTTT.

This sequence joins TRBV6-5 and TRBJ1-1; 7 bases line up with TRBD1. In germline, CDR1 is MNHEY, CDR2 SVGAGI. The CDR3 is made up of 14 amino acids. The trim removed 6 bases at V and 2 bases at J, leaving 6 bases unmatched. CDR3 in amino acids: CASRPTGRNTEAFF. CDR3 DNA: TGTGCCAGCAGGCCGACAGGGCGTAACACTGAAGCTTTCTTT.

Concerning this clone itself: At one boundary the junction diverges from the germline segment, which might be a read error. The chain has TRBV19 and TRBJ1-1; tentatively, D is TRBD1 (5 bases). Germline V gene data show CDR1 as LNHDA and CDR2 as SQIVND (reference sequence). This CDR3 contains 12 residues. The CDR3 region has the DNA TGCCCCGGAGGGGAGGGTGGCACTGAAGCTTTCTTT. Translation gives CPGGEGGTEAFF.

The chain combines TRBV7-2 with TRBJ1-1; 8 bases match TRBD1. The CDR3 spans 15 residues. From germline, CDR1 is SGHTA and CDR2 FQGNSA. V trimming: 3 bases; J trimming: 5 bases; junction bases outside the gene matches: 8. The CDR3 loop is CASSFSDRGRTEAFF. DNA for the CDR3: TGTGCCAGCAGCTTCTCCGACAGGGGAAGGACTGAAGCTTTCTTT.

V and J are TRBV28 and TRBJ1-2; D ambiguous. Trimming removed 7 bases from V and 7 bases from J, with 10 bases in between. The CDR3 contains 11 residues. Per the germline V gene, CDR1 is MDHEN and CDR2 is SYDVKM. This CDR3 reads CASMEGAGYTF. CDR3 sequence (DNA): TGTGCCAGCATGGAGGGAGCTGGCTACACCTTC.

The V call is TRBV30, the J call TRBJ2-2; 10 bases fit TRBD2. The junction had 7 bases not matched to a gene; V was cut back by 3 bases and J by 6 bases. Germline assignment: CDR1 GTSNPN and CDR2 SVGIG (reference sequence). The CDR3 is 15 residues long. The CDR3 DNA reads as TGTGCCTGGAGCCCTGGTCTAGCGGGAGCCGGGGAGCTGTTTTTT. Its translation is CAWSPGLAGAGELFF.

The chain combines TRBV10-3 with TRBJ2-5; D may be TRBD1 (5 bases). The CDR3 covers 11 residues. V gave up 4 bases and J gave up 5 bases, with 5 bases separating them. Germline V gene sequence: CDR1 ENHRY, CDR2 SYGVKD. CDR3 DNA sequence: TGTGCCATCAGTGGGGGCGAGACCCAGTACTTC. Protein: CAISGGETQYF.

The rearrangement uses TRBV4-1 and TRBJ2-3, with a weak D call TRBD2 (7 bases). CDR1 is MGHRA, CDR2 YSYEKL, per germline. This CDR3 has 15 amino acids. V was trimmed by 4 bases and J by 4 bases, leaving 15 bases between them. The CDR3 region has the DNA TGCGCCAGCAGCCCCTTAGGGGGGGGGTCAGATACGCAGTATTTT. The encoded protein is CASSPLGGGSDTQYF.

The V and J genes are TRBV6-5 and TRBJ1-1, with D unresolved. The CDR3 extends over 14 amino acids. The V end lost 1 base, the J end lost 3 bases, and 9 bases lay between the germline ends. CDR1 MNHEY and CDR2 SVGAGI come from the germline V gene. The CDR3 region is CASSYLSGDTEAFF. CDR3 bases: TGTGCCAGCAGTTACTTGTCCGGGGACACTGAAGCTTTCTTT.

The gene calls are TRBV19 and TRBJ2-6; maybe TRBD2 (5 bases). The ends were cut back, 5 bases at V and 2 bases at J, with 22 bases in the middle. CDR1 is LNHDA and CDR2 is SQIVND in the germline V gene (reference sequence). The CDR3 has 19 amino acids. CDR3 DNA: TGTGCCAGTAGTGCCACGTCCGGACTGATAGTCACTGGGGCCAACGTCCTGACTTTC. Amino acids: CASSATSGLIVTGANVLTF.

This chain joins TRBV14 and TRBJ1-6; no definite D call. The germline V gene encodes CDR1 SGHDN and CDR2 FVKESK. V lost 7 bases, J lost 5 bases, and 9 bases lay in between. CDR3 length equals 13 residues. The CDR3: CASTRFNNSPLHF. The CDR3 coding sequence is TGTGCCAGCACCAGATTTAATAATTCACCCCTCCACTTT.